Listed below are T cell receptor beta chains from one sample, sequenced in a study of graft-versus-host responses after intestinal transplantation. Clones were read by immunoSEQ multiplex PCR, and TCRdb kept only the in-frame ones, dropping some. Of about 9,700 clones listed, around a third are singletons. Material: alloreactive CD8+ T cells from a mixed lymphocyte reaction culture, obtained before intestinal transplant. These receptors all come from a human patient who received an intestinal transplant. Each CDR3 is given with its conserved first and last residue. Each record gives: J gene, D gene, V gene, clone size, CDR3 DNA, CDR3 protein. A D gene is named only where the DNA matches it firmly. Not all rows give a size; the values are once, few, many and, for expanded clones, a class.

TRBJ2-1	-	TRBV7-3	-	TGTGCCAGCAGCCCGACCGGGACTCCGTACAATGAGCAGTTCTTC	CASSPTGTPYNEQFF
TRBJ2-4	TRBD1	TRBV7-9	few	TGTGCCAGCAGCTCTTGGGACAGGGAGCGGGGTCAGTACTTC	CASSSWDRERGQYF
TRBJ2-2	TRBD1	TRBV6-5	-	TGTGCCAGCAGTTACGGACAGGGGAGCGGGGAGCTGTTTTTT	CASSYGQGSGELFF
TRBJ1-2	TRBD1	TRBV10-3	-	TGTGCCATCAGTGAGTCGTCGGGACAGGGCTATGGCTACACCTTC	CAISESSGQGYGYTF
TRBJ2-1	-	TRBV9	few	TGTGCCAGCACCCTGGGGGGTGGGAGCTACAATGAGCAGTTCTTC	CASTLGGGSYNEQFF
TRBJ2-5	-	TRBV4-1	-	TGCGCCAGCAGTCCGTACAGGGAGGAGACCCAGTACTTC	CASSPYREETQYF
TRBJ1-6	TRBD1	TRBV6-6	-	TGTGCCAGCAGTTATGGACAGGGGGGGAATTCACCCCTCCACTTT	CASSYGQGGNSPLHF
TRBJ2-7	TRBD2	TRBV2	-	TGTGCCAGCAAGGGAACTAGCGCCTACTACGAGCAGTACTTC	CASKGTSAYYEQYF
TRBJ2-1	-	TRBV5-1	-	TGCGCCAGCAGCTCGAGGGTGGATGAGCAGTTCTTC	CASSSRVDEQFF
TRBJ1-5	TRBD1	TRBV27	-	TGTGCCAGCAGTTCCTGGACAGGGTCTAGCAATCAGCCCCAGCATTTT	CASSSWTGSSNQPQHF